Listed below are T cell receptor beta chains from one sample, sequenced in a study of T-cell memory formation after mild COVID-19. From the 5' RACE reads, TCRdb called clonotypes with MiXCR, one entry per CDR3 protein. The repertoire has approximately 240,000 distinct CDR3 sequences, roughly 15% of them found once; the top ten carry approximately 3.5%. The specimen sequenced was PBMCs or a T cell subset sorted from them (not recorded which). The receptors come from a man between 18 and 35 years old who had mild COVID-19 (a few samples of this study predate the infection). Cell type and time point are not known. The CDR3 runs from the conserved cysteine through the conserved F or W. Each record gives: D gene, V gene, clone size, J gene, CDR3 protein, CDR3 DNA. D genes are given only for firm matches. Where a row states a size, it is once, few, many or the class of an expanded clone; other rows omit it.

TRBD2	TRBV6-2/TRBV6-3	.	TRBJ2-3	CASSYPTGTSGGADTQYF	TGTGCCAGCAGTTACCCTACCGGGACTAGCGGGGGGGCAGATACGCAGTATTTT
TRBD1	TRBV11-3	.	TRBJ2-7	CASSEGTVPYEQYF	TGTGCCAGCAGCGAGGGGACAGTCCCCTACGAGCAGTACTTC
.	TRBV6-2/TRBV6-3	.	TRBJ2-3	CASSYTTGDAQYF	TGTGCCAGCAGTTACACCACCGGGGATGCGCAGTATTTT
.	TRBV3-1	few	TRBJ2-3	CASSQAGTSTDTQYF	TGTGCCAGCAGCCAAGCCGGGACTAGCACAGATACGCAGTATTTT
.	TRBV5-1	few	TRBJ1-1	CASSLESGGQITEAFF	TGCGCCAGCAGCTTGGAAAGCGGCGGACAGATCACTGAAGCTTTCTTT
TRBD2	TRBV7-2	few	TRBJ2-5	CASSPLGLAVETQYF	TGTGCCAGCAGCCCGTTGGGCCTAGCGGTAGAGACCCAGTACTTC
TRBD1	TRBV7-9	.	TRBJ2-1	CASSLGQGIYNEQFF	TGTGCCAGCAGCTTAGGACAGGGAATTTACAATGAGCAGTTCTTC
TRBD2	TRBV5-1	many	TRBJ2-1	CASSLGLAGNEQFF	TGCGCCAGCAGCTTAGGACTAGCGGGCAATGAGCAGTTCTTC
TRBD2	TRBV9	.	TRBJ2-1	CASSVVGGFGEGNNEQFF	TGTGCCAGCAGCGTAGTTGGAGGTTTCGGGGAGGGTAACAATGAGCAGTTCTTC
TRBD2	TRBV10-3	few	TRBJ2-1	CAIKGKTSGYNEQFF	TGTGCCATCAAGGGGAAGACTAGCGGCTACAATGAGCAGTTCTTC
.	TRBV6-6	.	TRBJ1-1	CASSYPTRGNTEAFF	TGTGCCAGCAGTTACCCGACGAGGGGCAACACTGAAGCTTTCTTT
.	TRBV4-1	many	TRBJ1-4	CASSQEGGFNEKLFF	TGCGCCAGCAGCCAAGAGGGGGGATTTAATGAAAAACTGTTTTTT
.	TRBV2	.	TRBJ2-3	CASSERVGPDTQYF	TGTGCCAGCAGTGAAAGGGTAGGCCCAGATACGCAGTATTTT
TRBD1	TRBV12-5	.	TRBJ2-3	CASGPGTEEADTQYF	TGTGCTAGTGGGCCCGGGACAGAGGAAGCAGATACGCAGTATTTT
.	TRBV12-3/TRBV12-4	many	TRBJ2-3	CASRRDTDTQYF	TGTGCCAGCAGGCGGGACACTGATACGCAGTATTTT
.	TRBV7-9	.	TRBJ1-2	CASSFSSNYGYTF	TGTGCCAGCAGCTTCAGTTCTAACTATGGCTACACCTTC
.	TRBV4-1	.	TRBJ2-2	CASSQEGSSGSTGELFF	TGCGCCAGCAGCCAAGAGGGAAGTTCAGGATCCACCGGGGAGCTGTTTTTT
.	TRBV6-5	many	TRBJ1-3	CASSWVAAGNTIYF	TGTGCCAGCAGTTGGGTAGCGGCTGGAAACACCATATATTTT
TRBD2	TRBV5-6	few	TRBJ2-3	CASSIRLAGSTDTQYF	TGTGCCAGCAGCATACGACTAGCGGGCAGCACAGATACGCAGTATTTT
TRBD1	TRBV10-3	.	TRBJ1-1	CATRTGGMNTEAFF	TGTGCCACTCGGACAGGGGGAATGAACACTGAAGCTTTCTTT
TRBD2	TRBV7-3	many	TRBJ2-3	CASSPRGGSNTDTQYF	TGTGCCAGCAGCCCCCGGGGGGGCTCCAACACAGATACGCAGTATTTT
.	TRBV29-1	few	TRBJ1-1	CSVGQRAEAFF	TGCAGCGTAGGGCAGCGAGCTGAAGCTTTCTTT
TRBD1	TRBV7-3	few	TRBJ1-6	CASSSGQGKHSPLHF	TGTGCCAGCAGCTCCGGACAGGGAAAGCATTCACCCCTCCACTTT
.	TRBV6-5	.	TRBJ2-1	CASSPSEGREQFF	TGTGCCAGCAGCCCATCCGAGGGACGGGAGCAGTTCTTC